This T cell receptor beta chain was documented in a study of blood T cell repertoires in COVID-19. The wider study: The origin of the acute and convalescent COVID-19 samples was the United States, Italy and Spain. T cells, B-cell-depleted T cells, or PBMCs provided the cDNA or gDNA that served as material.

Method: immunoSEQ multiplex PCR; TCRdb's copy keeps in-frame clones and lacks some. The sample lists about 190,000 clones, roughly 83% seen once, with around 3.5% in the top ten. This clone was seen only once. Participants, about 18 to 90 years old, spanned fewer than 25 US areas. The study counted Cohort 3 donors as recovered given two negative PCRs, clearance, or symptom resolution. The length of the CDR3 is 16 residues. In germline, CDR1 is SGHKS, CDR2 YYEKEE (reference sequence). V lost 4 bases and J lost 4; bases outside the gene matches: 12. What was sequenced was PBMCs or T cells enriched from blood (not recorded which). The chain couples TRBV5-5 to TRBJ2-7; 9 positions agree with TRBD1. This clonotype was obtained from a woman under 40 who had recovered from COVID-19. This chain's CDR3 is CASSLQGGQGPYEQYF. The CDR3 DNA follows: TGTGCCAGCAGCCTCCAGGGGGGACAGGGTCCGTACGAGCAGTACTTC. Drawing the rest from reference TRBV5-5 and TRBJ2-7, the complete variable domain is DAGVTQSPTHLIKTRGQQVTLRCSPISGHKSVSWYQQVLGQGPQFIFQYYEKEERGRGNFPDRFSARQFPNYSSELNVNALLLGDSALYLCASSLQGGQGPYEQYFGPGTRLTVT.